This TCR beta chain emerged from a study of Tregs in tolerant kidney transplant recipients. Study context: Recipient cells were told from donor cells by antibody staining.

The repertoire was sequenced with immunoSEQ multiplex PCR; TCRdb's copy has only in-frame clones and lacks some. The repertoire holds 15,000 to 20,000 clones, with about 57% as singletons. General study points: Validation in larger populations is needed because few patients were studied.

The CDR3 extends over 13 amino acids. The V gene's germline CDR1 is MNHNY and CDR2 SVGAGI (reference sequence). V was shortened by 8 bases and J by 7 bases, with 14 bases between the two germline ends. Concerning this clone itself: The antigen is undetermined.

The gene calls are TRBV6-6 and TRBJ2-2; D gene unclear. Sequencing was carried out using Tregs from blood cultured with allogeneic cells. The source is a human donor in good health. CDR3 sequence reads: CASFRMLGGELFF. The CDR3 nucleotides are TGTGCCAGCTTTCGCATGCTGGGCGGGGAGCTGTTTTTT.